Below, one TCR beta chain is given with its context. Its antigen is unidentified. CDR1 MNHEY and CDR2 SVGAGI come from the germline V gene. The CDR3 extends over 14 amino acids. V dropped 7 bases and J dropped 5 bases, with 17 bases sitting between them. Unique-molecular-identifier-tagged TCR beta cDNA libraries were used. MiXCR was run by TCRdb on the PCR reads, yielding one entry per CDR3 protein. Of 650,000 to 900,000 distinct CDR3 sequences in the sample, more than 45% were seen once. The sample comes from a study of post-analysis software for immune sequencing data. Notes on the study in general: Five or six TRBV segments appeared more often in patients than in controls, and TRBV5-6, TRBV5-1 and TRBV20-1 were among these. Compared with controls, patients showed significantly lower normalized Chao1 diversity.

V and J are TRBV6-5 and TRBJ1-2; no clear D. This clonotype was sampled from a girl aged 5-17 years with multiple sclerosis. Specimen: blood. For the CDR3, the DNA is TGTGCCAGCATCGACCCCACTAGGCCGTATGGCTACACCTTC. Translation: CASIDPTRPYGYTF.